These 9 T cell receptor beta chains came from one sample sequenced in a study of type 1 and type 2 diabetes patients (dated by TCRdb to 2016 to 2017). The sequencing machine was an Illumina MiSeq. For TCRbeta CDR3 amplification, the template was genomic DNA taken from the sorted T cell subsets. The TCRbeta CDR3 region was amplified by multiplex PCR using 30 forward and 13 reverse primers. Using fastp trimming at Q25 and MiXCR clonotype assembly, TCRdb reanalyzed the public sequencing data and kept in-frame beta chains. Records with the same CDR3 protein are collapsed into one entry carrying the most frequent genes and DNA. The sample data list fewer than 350,000 distinct CDR3 sequences, and approximately 50% of these were observed just once. Around 13% of the sample belongs to the ten largest clones. The sample was peripheral blood mononuclear cells (PBMCs). The receptors derive from a man in his late teens or twenties with type 2 diabetes.

The chain carries TRBV25-1 and TRBJ2-2, with D possibly TRBD1 on 5 matching bases. Trimming shortened V by 2 bases and J by 3 bases, and 16 bases separated the two germline ends. CDR3 length: 17 amino acids. In germline, CDR1 is MGHDK, CDR2 SYGVNS. The CDR3 spells CASSESWAEGDTGELFF. CDR3 DNA sequence: TGTGCCAGCAGTGAAAGTTGGGCGGAAGGGGACACCGGGGAGCTGTTTTTT.

The rearrangement joins TRBV7-1 to TRBJ2-1; 7 nucleotides align to TRBD1. TRBV7-1 is labeled an ORF, and its function is uncertain. There are 13 residues in the CDR3. The V and J ends lost 4 bases and 8 bases, in that order; junction bases with no gene match: 5. CDR3 bases: TGTGCCAGCAGCTTAGACAGGGTTGATGAGCAGTTCTTC. Translation: CASSLDRVDEQFF.

This clonotype appeared a few times. A read error may produce the germline difference seen at one junction end. The rearrangement uses TRBV5-1 and TRBJ2-7, with D tentatively TRBD2 (5 bases). CDR3 length: 13 residues. The germline V gene has CDR1 SGHRS and CDR2 YFSETQ. The CDR3 DNA follows: TGCGCCAGCAGGTTGGAGGAGCCCTACGAGCAGTACTTC. This sequence encodes CASRLEEPYEQYF.

This clonotype was counted only a few times. This rearrangement joins TRBV6-6 to TRBJ2-3; 9 bases agree with TRBD2. The ends lost 2 bases at V and 3 bases at J; junction bases unmatched: 6. Germline V lookup: CDR1 MNHNY, CDR2 SVGAGI (reference sequence). The CDR3 extends over 16 amino acids. CDR3 coding DNA: TGTGCCAGCAGTTACGATAGCGGGGGTTTAACAGATACGCAGTATTTT. Amino acid sequence: CASSYDSGGLTDTQYF.

This clonotype turned up a few times. This chain links TRBV12-3 or TRBV12-4 with TRBJ2-7; D not resolved. CDR3 size: 12 residues. With 8 bases removed from V and 6 bases from J, the gap between germline ends came to 14 bases. The CDR3 bases are TGTGCCAGCCGAGGTACAGCCGTCGAGCAGTACTTC. Translating it yields CASRGTAVEQYF.

Only a few counts were recorded for this clonotype. The chain joins TRBV30 to TRBJ2-5, with 12 bases identical to TRBD2. V gave up 1 base and J gave up 5 bases; unmatched junction bases: 11. CDR3 length: 17 residues. Per the germline V gene, CDR1 is GTSNPN and CDR2 is SVGIG (reference sequence). In DNA form, the CDR3 reads TGTGCCTGGAGTGCGGGACTAGCGGGTTACTTCGGGGAGACCCAGTACTTC. It encodes CAWSAGLAGYFGETQYF.

J is TRBJ2-4 and V is TRBV20-1; 13 nucleotides agree with TRBD2. This CDR3 spans 14 amino acids. Trimming removed 6 bases from V and 7 bases from J; junction bases left unmatched: 6. Germline CDR1 is DFQATT and CDR2 is SNEGSKA (reference sequence). CDR3 bases: TGCAGTGCCTGGACTAGCGGGAGAGGGAACATTCAGTACTTC. Its translation is CSAWTSGRGNIQYF.

The chain combines TRBV5-1 with TRBJ1-1; possible D gene TRBD1, 5 bases. The ends were cut back, 2 bases at V and 1 base at J, with 12 bases in the middle. The CDR3 covers 15 residues. Germline values: CDR1 SGHRS, CDR2 YFSETQ. The CDR3 bases are TGCGCCAGCAGCTTAGGTTGGGACCCGAACACTGAAGCTTTCTTT. Translation: CASSLGWDPNTEAFF.

The chain carries TRBV30 and TRBJ1-4; weak D call: TRBD1 (6 bases). Germline V gene sequence: CDR1 GTSNPN, CDR2 SVGIG (reference sequence). V lost 1 base to trimming and J lost 6 bases, with 12 bases between them. CDR3 length: 14 residues. The CDR3 DNA follows: TGTGCCTGGAGTGGAGGGGGGCCGGATGAAAAACTGTTTTTT. Amino acid sequence: CAWSGGGPDEKLFF.